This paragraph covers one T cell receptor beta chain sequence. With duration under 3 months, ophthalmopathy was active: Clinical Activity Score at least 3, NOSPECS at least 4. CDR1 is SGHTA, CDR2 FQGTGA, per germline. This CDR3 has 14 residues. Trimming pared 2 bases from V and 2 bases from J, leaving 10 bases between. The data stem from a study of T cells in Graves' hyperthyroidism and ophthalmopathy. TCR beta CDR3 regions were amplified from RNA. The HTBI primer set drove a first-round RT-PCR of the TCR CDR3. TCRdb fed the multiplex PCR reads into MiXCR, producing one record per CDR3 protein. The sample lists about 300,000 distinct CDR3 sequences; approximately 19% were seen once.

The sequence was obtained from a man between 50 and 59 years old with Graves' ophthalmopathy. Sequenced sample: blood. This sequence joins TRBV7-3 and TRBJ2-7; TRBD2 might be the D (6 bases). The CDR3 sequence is CASSLEWTTYEQYF. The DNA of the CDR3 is TGTGCCAGCAGCTTAGAATGGACTACCTACGAGCAGTACTTC.